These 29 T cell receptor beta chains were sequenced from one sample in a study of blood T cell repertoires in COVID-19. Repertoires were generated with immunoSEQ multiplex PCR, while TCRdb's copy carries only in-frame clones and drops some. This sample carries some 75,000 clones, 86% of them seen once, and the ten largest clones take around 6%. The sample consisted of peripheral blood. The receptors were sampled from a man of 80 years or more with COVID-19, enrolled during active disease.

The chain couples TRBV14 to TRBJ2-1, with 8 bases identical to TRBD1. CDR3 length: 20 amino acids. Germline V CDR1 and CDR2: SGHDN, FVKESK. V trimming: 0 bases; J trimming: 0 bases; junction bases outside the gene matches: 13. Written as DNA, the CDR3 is TGTGCCAGCAGCCAAGACAGGGGGCAGGTCGGGCCCCCCTCCTACAATGAGCAGTTCTTC. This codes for CASSQDRGQVGPPSYNEQFF.

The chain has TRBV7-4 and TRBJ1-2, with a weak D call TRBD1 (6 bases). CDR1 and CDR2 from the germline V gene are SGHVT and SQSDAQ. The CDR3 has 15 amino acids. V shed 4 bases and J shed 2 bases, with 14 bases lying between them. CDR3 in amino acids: CASSSHRVGNYGYTF. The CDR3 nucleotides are TGTGCCAGCAGCTCCCACAGGGTCGGCAACTATGGCTACACCTTC.

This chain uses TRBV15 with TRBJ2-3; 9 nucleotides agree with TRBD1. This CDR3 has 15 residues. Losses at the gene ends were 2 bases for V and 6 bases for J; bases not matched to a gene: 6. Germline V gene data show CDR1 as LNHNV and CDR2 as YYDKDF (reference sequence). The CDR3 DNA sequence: TGTGCCACCAGCAGAAGGGACAGGGAGGCGGATACGCAGTATTTT. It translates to CATSRRDREADTQYF.

CDR3 sequence reads: CASSVVGRTEETQYF. The CDR3 DNA reads TGTGCCAGCAGCGTAGTCGGGCGGACTGAAGAGACCCAGTACTTC. The gene calls are TRBV9 and TRBJ2-5; maybe TRBD2 (5 bases). Per the germline V gene, CDR1 is SGDLS and CDR2 is YYNGEE. CDR3 length equals 15 residues. Trimming shortened V by 0 bases and J by 3 bases, and 12 bases separated the two germline ends.

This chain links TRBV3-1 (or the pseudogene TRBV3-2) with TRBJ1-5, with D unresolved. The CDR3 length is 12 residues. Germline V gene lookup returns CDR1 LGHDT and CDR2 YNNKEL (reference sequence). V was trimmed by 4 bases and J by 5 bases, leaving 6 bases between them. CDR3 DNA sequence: TGTGCCAGCAGCCTACGAGATCAGCCCCAGCATTTT. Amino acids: CASSLRDQPQHF.

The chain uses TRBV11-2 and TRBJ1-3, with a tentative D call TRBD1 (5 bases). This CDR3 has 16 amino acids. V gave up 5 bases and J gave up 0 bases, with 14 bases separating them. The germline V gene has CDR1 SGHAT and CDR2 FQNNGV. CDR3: CASSTRSDSSGNTIYF. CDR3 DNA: TGTGCCAGCAGCACCCGGTCCGACAGCTCTGGAAACACCATATATTTT.

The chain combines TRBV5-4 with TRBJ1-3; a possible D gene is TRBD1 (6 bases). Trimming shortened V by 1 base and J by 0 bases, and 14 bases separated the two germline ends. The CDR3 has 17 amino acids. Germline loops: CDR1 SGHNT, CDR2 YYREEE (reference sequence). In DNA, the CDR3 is TGTGCCAGCAGCTTGAAGGCAGGGGCCCTCTCTGGAAACACCATATATTTT. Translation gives CASSLKAGALSGNTIYF.

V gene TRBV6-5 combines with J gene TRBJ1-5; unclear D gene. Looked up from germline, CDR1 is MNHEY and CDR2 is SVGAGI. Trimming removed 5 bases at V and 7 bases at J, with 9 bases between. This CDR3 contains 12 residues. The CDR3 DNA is TGTGCCAGCAGTCTCTCTTTCCAGCCCCAGCATTTT. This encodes CASSLSFQPQHF.

The CDR3 sequence: CATSDSRRGTEAFF. As DNA, the CDR3 is TGTGCCACCAGTGATTCCCGGAGGGGAACTGAAGCTTTCTTT. This chain uses TRBV24-1 with TRBJ1-1, with D perhaps matching TRBD1 (5 bases). Per germline, CDR1 KGHDR and CDR2 SFDVKD. V was cut by 2 bases and J by 5 bases, with 11 bases left in between. This CDR3 is built from 14 residues.

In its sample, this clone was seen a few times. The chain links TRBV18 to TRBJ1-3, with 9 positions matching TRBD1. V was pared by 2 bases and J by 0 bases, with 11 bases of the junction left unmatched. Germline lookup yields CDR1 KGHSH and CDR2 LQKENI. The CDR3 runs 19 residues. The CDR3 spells CASSPSGTGMLNSGNTIYF. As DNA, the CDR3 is TGTGCCAGCTCACCATCCGGGACAGGGATGCTTAACTCTGGAAACACCATATATTTT.

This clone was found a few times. The CDR3 loop reads CASRDRHLNNEKLFF. CDR3 in DNA: TGTGCCAGCAGGGACAGACACCTGAATAATGAAAAACTGTTTTTT. The genes are TRBV2 and TRBJ1-4; D may be TRBD1 (6 bases). The CDR3 covers 15 residues. In germline, CDR1 is SNHLY, CDR2 FYNNEI. The V end lost 6 bases, the J end lost 4 bases, and 15 bases lay between the germline ends.

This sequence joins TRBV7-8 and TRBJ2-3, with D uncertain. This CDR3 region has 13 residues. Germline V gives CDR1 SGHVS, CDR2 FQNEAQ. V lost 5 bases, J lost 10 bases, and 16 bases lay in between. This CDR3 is CASSPRSGYPQYF. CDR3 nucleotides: TGTGCCAGCAGCCCCCGGTCGGGTTATCCGCAGTATTTT.

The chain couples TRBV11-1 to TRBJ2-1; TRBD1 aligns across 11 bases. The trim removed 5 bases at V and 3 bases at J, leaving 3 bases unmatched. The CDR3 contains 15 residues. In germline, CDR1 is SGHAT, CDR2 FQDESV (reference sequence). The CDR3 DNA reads TGTGCCAGCAGCCTGGACAGGGGGCTCTACAATGAGCAGTTCTTC. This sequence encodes CASSLDRGLYNEQFF.

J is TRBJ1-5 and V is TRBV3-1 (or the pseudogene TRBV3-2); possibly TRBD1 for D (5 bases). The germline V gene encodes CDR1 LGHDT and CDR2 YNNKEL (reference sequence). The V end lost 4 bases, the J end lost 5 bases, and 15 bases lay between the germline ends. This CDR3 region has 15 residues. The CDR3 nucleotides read TGTGCCAGCAGCCCCGGTCTTCGGGGGGATCAGCCCCAGCATTTT. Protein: CASSPGLRGDQPQHF.

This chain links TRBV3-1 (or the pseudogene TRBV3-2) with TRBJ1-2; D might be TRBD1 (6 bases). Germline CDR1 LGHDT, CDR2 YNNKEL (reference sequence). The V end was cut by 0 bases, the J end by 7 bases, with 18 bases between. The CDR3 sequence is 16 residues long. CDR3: CASSQDWWGGNSGYTF. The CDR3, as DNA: TGTGCCAGCAGCCAAGATTGGTGGGGGGGCAATAGTGGCTACACCTTC.

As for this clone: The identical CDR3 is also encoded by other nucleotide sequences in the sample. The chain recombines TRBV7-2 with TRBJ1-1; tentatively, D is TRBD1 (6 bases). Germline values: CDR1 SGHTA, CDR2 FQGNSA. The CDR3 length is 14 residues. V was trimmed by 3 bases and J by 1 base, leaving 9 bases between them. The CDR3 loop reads CASSFRGGNTEAFF. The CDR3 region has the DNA TGTGCCAGCAGCTTTAGAGGGGGGAACACTGAAGCTTTCTTT.

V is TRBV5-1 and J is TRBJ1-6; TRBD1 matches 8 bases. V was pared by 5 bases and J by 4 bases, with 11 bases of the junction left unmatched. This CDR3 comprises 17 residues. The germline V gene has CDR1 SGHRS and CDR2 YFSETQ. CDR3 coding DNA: TGCGCCAGCAGTTCAGGACAGGGCGTTGGGTATAATTCACCCCTCCACTTT. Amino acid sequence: CASSSGQGVGYNSPLHF.

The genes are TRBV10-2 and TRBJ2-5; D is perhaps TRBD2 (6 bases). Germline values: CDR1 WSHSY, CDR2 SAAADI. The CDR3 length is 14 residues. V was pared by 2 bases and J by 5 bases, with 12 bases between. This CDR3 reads CASSEQGGGETQYF. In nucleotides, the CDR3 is TGCGCCAGCAGTGAGCAGGGAGGTGGGGAGACCCAGTACTTC.

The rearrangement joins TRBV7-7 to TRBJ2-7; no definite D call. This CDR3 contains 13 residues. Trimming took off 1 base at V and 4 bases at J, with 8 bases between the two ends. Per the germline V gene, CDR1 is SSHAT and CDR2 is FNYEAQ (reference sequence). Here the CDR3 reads CASSLGLQYEQYF. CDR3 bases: TGTGCCAGCAGCTTAGGATTACAGTACGAGCAGTACTTC.

This chain's CDR3 is CASRLTGVNEKLFF. The CDR3 DNA reads as TGTGCCAGCCGCCTAACAGGGGTTAATGAAAAACTGTTTTTT. This chain links TRBV27 with TRBJ1-4, with 7 bases matching TRBD1. Germline values: CDR1 MNHEY, CDR2 SMNVEV (reference sequence). The J segment lost 4 bases and the V segment lost 8 bases, leaving 7 bases of the junction unmatched. The CDR3 loop spans 14 amino acids.

CDR3 sequence reads: CASSQDSSTAPNEKLFF. CDR3 in DNA: TGTGCCAGCAGCCAAGATTCGAGCACAGCTCCCAATGAAAAACTGTTTTTT. The chain has TRBV3-1 (or the pseudogene TRBV3-2) and TRBJ1-4; D call uncertain. The CDR3 totals 17 residues. V lost 0 bases, J lost 5 bases, and 16 bases lay in between. Germline loops: CDR1 LGHDT, CDR2 YNNKEL (reference sequence).

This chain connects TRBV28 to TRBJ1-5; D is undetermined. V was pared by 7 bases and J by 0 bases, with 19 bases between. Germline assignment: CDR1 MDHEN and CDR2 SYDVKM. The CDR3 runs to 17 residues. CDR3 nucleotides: TGTGCCAGCACCCCCATCCCCCCCACTGATAGCAATCAGCCCCAGCATTTT. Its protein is CASTPIPPTDSNQPQHF.

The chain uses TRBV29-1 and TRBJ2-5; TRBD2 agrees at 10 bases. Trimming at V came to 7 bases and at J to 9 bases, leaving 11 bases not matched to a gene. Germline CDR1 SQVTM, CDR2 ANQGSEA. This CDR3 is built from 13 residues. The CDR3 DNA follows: TGCAGCGCCAAACTAGCGGGGTTAACCGCCCAGTACTTC. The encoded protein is CSAKLAGLTAQYF. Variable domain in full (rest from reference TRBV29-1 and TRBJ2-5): SAVISQKPSRDICQRGTSLTIQCQVDSQVTMMFWYRQQPGQSLTLIATANQGSEATYESGFVIDKFPISRPNLTFSTLTVSNMSPEDSSIYLCSAKLAGLTAQYFGPGTRLLVL.

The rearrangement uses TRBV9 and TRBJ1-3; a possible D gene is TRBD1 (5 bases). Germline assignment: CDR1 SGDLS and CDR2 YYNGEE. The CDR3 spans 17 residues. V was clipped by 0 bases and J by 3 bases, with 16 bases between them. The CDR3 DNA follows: TGTGCCAGCAGCGTAGCTCAGCAGGGCTCTCGTGGAAACACCATATATTTT. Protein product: CASSVAQQGSRGNTIYF.

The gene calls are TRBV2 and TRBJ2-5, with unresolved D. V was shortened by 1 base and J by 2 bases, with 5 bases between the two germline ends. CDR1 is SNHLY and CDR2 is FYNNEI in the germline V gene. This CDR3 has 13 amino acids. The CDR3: CASSEGQQETQYF. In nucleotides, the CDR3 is TGTGCCAGCAGTGAAGGGCAGCAAGAGACCCAGTACTTC.

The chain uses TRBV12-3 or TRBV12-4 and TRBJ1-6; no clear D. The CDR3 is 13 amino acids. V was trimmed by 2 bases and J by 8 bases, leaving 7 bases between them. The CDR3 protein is CASSLQGDSPLHF. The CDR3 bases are TGTGCCAGCAGTTTACAAGGAGATTCACCCCTCCACTTT.

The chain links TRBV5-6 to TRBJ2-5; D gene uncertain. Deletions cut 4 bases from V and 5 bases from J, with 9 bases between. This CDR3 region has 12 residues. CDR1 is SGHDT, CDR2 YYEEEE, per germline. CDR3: CASSEQFETQYF. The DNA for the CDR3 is TGTGCCAGCAGCGAACAGTTCGAGACCCAGTACTTC.

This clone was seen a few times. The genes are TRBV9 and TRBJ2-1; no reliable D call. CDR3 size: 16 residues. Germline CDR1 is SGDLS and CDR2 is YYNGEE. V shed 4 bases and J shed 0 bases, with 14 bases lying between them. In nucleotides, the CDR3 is TGTGCCAGCAGCCTCACGACTCTAAGCTCCTACAATGAGCAGTTCTTC. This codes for CASSLTTLSSYNEQFF.

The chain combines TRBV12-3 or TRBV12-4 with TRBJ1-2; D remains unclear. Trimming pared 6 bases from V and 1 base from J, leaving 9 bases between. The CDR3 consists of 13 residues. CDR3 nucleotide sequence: TGTGCCAGCAGACTCGGGAGTAACTATGGCTACACCTTC. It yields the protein CASRLGSNYGYTF.